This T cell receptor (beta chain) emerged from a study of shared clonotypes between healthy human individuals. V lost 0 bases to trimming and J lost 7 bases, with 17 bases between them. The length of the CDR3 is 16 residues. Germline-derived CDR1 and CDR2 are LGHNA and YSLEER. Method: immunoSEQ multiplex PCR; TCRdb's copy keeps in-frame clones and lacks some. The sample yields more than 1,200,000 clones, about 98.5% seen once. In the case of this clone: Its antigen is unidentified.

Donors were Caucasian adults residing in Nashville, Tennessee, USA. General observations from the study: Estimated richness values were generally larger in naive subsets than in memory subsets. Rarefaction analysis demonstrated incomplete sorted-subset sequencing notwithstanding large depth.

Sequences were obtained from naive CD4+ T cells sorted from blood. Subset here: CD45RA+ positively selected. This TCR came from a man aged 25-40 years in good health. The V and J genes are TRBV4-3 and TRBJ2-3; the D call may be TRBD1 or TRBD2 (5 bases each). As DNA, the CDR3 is TGCGCCAGCAGCCAAGAAAGGCAGGGAGTAGGATATACGCAGTATTTT. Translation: CASSQERQGVGYTQYF.